Sequencing of this T cell receptor (beta chain) was carried out in a study of metastatic and nonmetastatic thyroid tumors (dated by TCRdb to 2020 to 2022). Some background on the complete study: Repertoires were compared across peripheral blood and tumor or nodule tissue samples from malignant and benign thyroid patients. Overall study outcomes, separate from this receptor: TCR beta diversity was reported as significantly higher in malignant tumors than in benign nodules, in both blood and tumor samples.

The CDR3 has 14 amino acids, counting the end cysteine and phenylalanine. Here the CDR3 DNA is all that survives: 42 bases in frame from base 1. The V and J ends are trimmed by 2 bases and 0 bases, leaving 8 bases between them. CDR1 is given as DFQATT and CDR2 as SNEGSKA, both from the germline V gene (reference sequence). The sample holds many counts of this clone. The antigen it recognizes is unknown. No base-level quality is on record; no much larger clone is a single base apart. Before undergoing thyroid surgery, none of the patients had been given any kind of treatment. Using T-cell receptor beta sequencing, the study looked back at clinical samples from patients collected from 2012 to 2018. Library method: PCR. Instrument on record: Illumina HiSeq 4000. High-throughput sequencing was used to profile the TCR beta-chain CDR3 region of every patient. The study's own analysis went as follows. A classifier to discriminate distant-metastatic papillary thyroid cancer patients was built from CDR3 differences across clinicopathological groups. The Shannon index was used to assess repertoire diversity, and the Morisita-Horn index was used to assess tumor-blood repertoire similarity. TCRdb itself trimmed the public reads at Q25 with fastp, ran MiXCR and retained productive beta chains. The V and J calls come from TCRdb's annotation, not from the publication. The sample table lists more than 90,000 clones, over 9.5% of them with a count of one. The top ten clonotypes cover around 11% of the sample.

This receptor was identified in a female donor with papillary thyroid cancer or a benign thyroid nodule (not recorded which). Some clones in this sample may be carry-over from other donors' samples. The sequenced sample was blood. Rearrangement joined TRBV20-1 to TRBJ1-5, with no reliable assignment of the D segment. The nucleotide sequence is given as TGCAGTGCTAGAAGCGGGGTTAGCAATCAGCCCCAGCATTTT. This translates into CSARSGVSNQPQHF.